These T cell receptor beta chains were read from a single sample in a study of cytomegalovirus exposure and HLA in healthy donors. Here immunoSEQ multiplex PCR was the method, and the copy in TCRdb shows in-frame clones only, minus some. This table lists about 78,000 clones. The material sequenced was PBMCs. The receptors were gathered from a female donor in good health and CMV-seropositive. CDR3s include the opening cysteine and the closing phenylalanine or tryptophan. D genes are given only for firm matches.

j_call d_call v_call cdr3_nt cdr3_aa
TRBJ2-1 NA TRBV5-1 TGCGCCAGCAGCTTGGGGCGGGATCATCCCGACAATGAGCAGTTCTTC CASSLGRDHPDNEQFF
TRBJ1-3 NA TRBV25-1 TGTGCCAGCAGTTCAACGACAGGACTGCCGACGGCTGGAAACACCATATATTTT CASSSTTGLPTAGNTIYF
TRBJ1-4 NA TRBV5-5 TGTGCCAGCAGCTTGGTTCTGGGGCCCGAAAAACTGTTTTTT CASSLVLGPEKLFF
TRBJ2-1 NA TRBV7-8 TGTGCCAGCAGCTCGATACCTGAGAATAATGAGCAGTTCTTC CASSSIPENNEQFF
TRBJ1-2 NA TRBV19 TGTGCCAGTAGTGGGGACACCGACTTATCCGGCTACACCTTC CASSGDTDLSGYTF
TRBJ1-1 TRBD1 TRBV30 TGTGCCTTTTTCCAAGACAGGGGGACTGAAGCTTTCTTT CAFFQDRGTEAFF
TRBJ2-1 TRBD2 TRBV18 TGTGCCAGCTCCCCAGCGGGGGGAATTTACAATGAGCAGTTCTTC CASSPAGGIYNEQFF
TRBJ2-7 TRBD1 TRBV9 TGTGCCAGCAGCATTGGACAGGGGGCAAACTCCTACGAGCAGTACTTC CASSIGQGANSYEQYF
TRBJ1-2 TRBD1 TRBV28 TGTGCCAGCAGTTCCCCTCGGACAGGGAAAAACTATGGCTACACCTTC CASSSPRTGKNYGYTF
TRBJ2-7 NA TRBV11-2 TGTGCCAGCAGCTTAGGTACCTACGAGCAGTACTTC CASSLGTYEQYF
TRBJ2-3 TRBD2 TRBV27 TGTGCCAGTAAAATCTCCGGGGCGGGAGGAAGGACAGATACGCAGTATTTT CASKISGAGGRTDTQYF
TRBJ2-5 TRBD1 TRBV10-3 TGTGCCATCAGTGTCGGGACAGGGGAGGAGACCCAGTACTTC CAISVGTGEETQYF
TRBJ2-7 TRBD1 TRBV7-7 TGTGCTAGCAGCCTGGGACAGGGGATCCCCTCCTACGAGCAGTACTTC CASSLGQGIPSYEQYF
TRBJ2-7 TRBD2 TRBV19 TGTGCCAGTAGTATGATGCTAGCGGGAGGTAACGAGCAGTACTTC CASSMMLAGGNEQYF
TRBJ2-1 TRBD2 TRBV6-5 TGTGCCAGCAGGCGCGGGGGTCTTACCTACAATGAGCAGTTCTTC CASRRGGLTYNEQFF
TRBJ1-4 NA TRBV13 TGTGCCAGCAGTCGACAGGAGGTCGGGAAACTGTTTTTT CASSRQEVGKLFF
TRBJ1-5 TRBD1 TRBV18 TGTGCCAGCTCACGGGTAGGGACAGCGGGTAATCAGCCCCAGCATTTT CASSRVGTAGNQPQHF
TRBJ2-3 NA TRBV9 TGTGCCAGCAGCGCGACTAGGCAAGATACGCAGTATTTT CASSATRQDTQYF
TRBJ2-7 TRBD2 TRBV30 TGTGCCTGGAGTTCTGGGGGGAGGGGGCAGTACTTC CAWSSGGRGQYF
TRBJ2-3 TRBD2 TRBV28 TGTGCCAGCAGTGGAGGGAGGGGAACAGATACGCAGTATTTT CASSGGRGTDTQYF
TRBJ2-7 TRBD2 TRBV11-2 TGTGCCAGCACCCGACTAGCGGCGCCCTACGAGCAGTACTTC CASTRLAAPYEQYF
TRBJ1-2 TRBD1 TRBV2 TGTGCCAGCAGTGAACAGGGGGCGGGCTATGGCTACACCTTC CASSEQGAGYGYTF
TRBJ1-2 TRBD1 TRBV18 TGTGCCAGCTCACCCGACAGGGCTGGCTACACCTTC CASSPDRAGYTF
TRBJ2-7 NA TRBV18 TGTGCCAGCTCACTTGACACCTACGAGCAGTACTTC CASSLDTYEQYF
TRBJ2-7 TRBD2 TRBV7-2 TGTGCCAGCAGCTTAGCTAGCGGGAGAACTAGCTCCTACGAGCAGTACTTC CASSLASGRTSSYEQYF
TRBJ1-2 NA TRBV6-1 TGTGCCAGCAGTGAGTTGACAGAAAAACCTAACTATGGCTACACCTTC CASSELTEKPNYGYTF
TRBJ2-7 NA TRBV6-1 TGTGCCAGCAGTGAAGTGGCAGGGATCTACGAGCAGTACTTC CASSEVAGIYEQYF
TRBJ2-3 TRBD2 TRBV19 TGTGCCAGTTCCACACTAGCGGGGGGCCTAACCGGGACGCAGTATTTT CASSTLAGGLTGTQYF
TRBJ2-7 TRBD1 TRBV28 TGTGCCAGCAGTTTATCTTTGGACAGGGTCCTTACCTACGAGCAGTACTTC CASSLSLDRVLTYEQYF
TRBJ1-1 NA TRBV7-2 TGTGCCAGCAGCCAGGTCGGGAACACTGAAGCTTTCTTT CASSQVGNTEAFF
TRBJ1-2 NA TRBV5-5 TGTGCCAGCAGCTTGGAAGGGGGTTTGAACGACTATGGCTACACCTTC CASSLEGGLNDYGYTF
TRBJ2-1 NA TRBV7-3 TGTGCCAGCAGCTTAGAGACAGTAGACCACAATGAGCAGTTCTTC CASSLETVDHNEQFF
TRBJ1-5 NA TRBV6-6 TGTGCCAGCAAGATCACAGGGAATGGTCAGCCCCAGCATTTT CASKITGNGQPQHF
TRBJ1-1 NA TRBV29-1 TGCAGCGTTACGTTCTGGGGGGGGAACACTGAAGCTTTCTTT CSVTFWGGNTEAFF
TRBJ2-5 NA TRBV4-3 TGCGCCAGCAGCCAAGATGCGGGACGCTTTGGGACCCAGTACTTC CASSQDAGRFGTQYF
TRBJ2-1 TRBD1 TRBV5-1 TGCGCCAGCCTGGGGCCGGGACAGGGAACGTACAATGAGCAGTTCTTC CASLGPGQGTYNEQFF
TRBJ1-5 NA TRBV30 TGTGCCTGGAGTGTACGAGGGCAGGGCAATCAGCCCCAGCATTTT CAWSVRGQGNQPQHF
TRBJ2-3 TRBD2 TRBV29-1 TGCAGCGTTGAATGGAGCGGGAGCAGCACAGATACGCAGTATTTT CSVEWSGSSTDTQYF
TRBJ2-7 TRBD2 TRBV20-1 TGCAGTGCTAGATTAGCGGGAGAGCAGTACTTC CSARLAGEQYF
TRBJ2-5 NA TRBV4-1 TGCGCCAGCAGCCCCCTCCCGGGGAGCCAAGAGACCCAGTACTTC CASSPLPGSQETQYF
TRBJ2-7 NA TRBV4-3 TGCGCCAGCAGCCAAGATTGGGGCAGGAACGAGCAGTACTTC CASSQDWGRNEQYF
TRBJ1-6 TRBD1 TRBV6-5 TGTGCCAGCAGTTACACTCATGGACAGGGAATTTCACCCCTCCACTTT CASSYTHGQGISPLHF
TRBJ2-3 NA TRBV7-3 TGTGCCAGCAGCTCCTCTCAGGGGTCAGATACGCAGTATTTT CASSSSQGSDTQYF
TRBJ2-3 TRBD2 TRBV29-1 TGCAGCGTTGAAGGTCGCGGGAGCTACACAGATACGCAGTATTTT CSVEGRGSYTDTQYF
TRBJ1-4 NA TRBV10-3 TGTGCCATCAGTGAGTCAGGGGCAACTAATGAAAAACTGTTTTTT CAISESGATNEKLFF
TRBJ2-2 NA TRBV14 TGTGCCAGCAGCCAAGACCCTAGCATTTGGACCGGGGAGCTGTTTTTT CASSQDPSIWTGELFF
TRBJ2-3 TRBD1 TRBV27 TGTGCCAGCAGTAGTTTAGGGACAGTCACAGATACGCAGTATTTT CASSSLGTVTDTQYF
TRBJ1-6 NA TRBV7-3 TGTGCCAGCAGCCCTGGGCACCTAAGCCGGGAAGAGAATTCACCCCTCCACTTT CASSPGHLSREENSPLHF
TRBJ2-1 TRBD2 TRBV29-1 TGCAGCGTTTTAAATAGCGGGAGCTTTGATGAGCAGTTCTTC CSVLNSGSFDEQFF
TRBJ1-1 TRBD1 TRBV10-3 TGTGCCATCAGTGACCCGGACAGGGGGCTTTGGAACACTGAAGCTTTCTTT CAISDPDRGLWNTEAFF
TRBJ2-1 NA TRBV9 TGTGCCAGCAGCCCGAAACTGAACAATGAGCAGTTCTTC CASSPKLNNEQFF
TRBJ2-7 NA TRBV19 TGTGCCAGTAGTATTTACCTGGGGAGCTCCTACGAGCAGTACTTC CASSIYLGSSYEQYF
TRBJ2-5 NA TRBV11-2 TGTGCCAGCAGCGCCGCAGCGCCGGGAGAGACCCAGTACTTC CASSAAAPGETQYF
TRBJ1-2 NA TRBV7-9 TGTGCCAGCACCGGGGGGGTTTACCGAGACGGCTACACCTTC CASTGGVYRDGYTF
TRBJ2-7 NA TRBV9 TGTGCCAGCAGCCTCGGGACTGATTATTACGAGCAGTACTTC CASSLGTDYYEQYF
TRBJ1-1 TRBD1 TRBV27 TGTGCCAGCAGTCCGGACAGGGGAGGTGTGAACACTGAAGCTTTCTTT CASSPDRGGVNTEAFF
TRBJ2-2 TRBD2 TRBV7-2 TGTGCCAGCAGCCTACGGACTAGCGGAACGAACACCGGGGAGCTGTTTTTT CASSLRTSGTNTGELFF
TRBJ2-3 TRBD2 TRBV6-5 TGTGCCAGCAGTTACCCAGCGGGAAGCACAGATACGCAGTATTTT CASSYPAGSTDTQYF
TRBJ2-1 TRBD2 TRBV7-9 TGTGCCAGCAGCTCAAGCGGGAGTTACAATGAGCAGTTCTTC CASSSSGSYNEQFF
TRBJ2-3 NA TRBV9 TGTGCCAGCAGCGTGACTAGTATCACAGATACGCAGTATTTT CASSVTSITDTQYF